This T cell receptor beta chain was sequenced for a study of shared clonotypes between healthy human individuals. General study findings and limits: All-four-donor shared clonotypes had higher generation probabilities than non-shared clonotypes did.

The repertoire was sequenced with immunoSEQ multiplex PCR; TCRdb's copy has only in-frame clones and lacks some. The sample has some 2,400,000 clones; nearly 97% are singletons. V lost 8 bases to trimming and J lost 0 bases, with 11 bases between them. Germline values: CDR1 MDHEN, CDR2 SYDVKM. This CDR3 is 14 amino acids long. Concerning this clone: Its cognate antigen is unknown.

The chain links TRBV28 to TRBJ2-1; D perhaps matches TRBD2 (5 bases). What was sequenced was naive CD4+ T cells sorted from blood. Subset defined: CD45RA+ positively selected. The clonotype originates from a man aged 18 to 30 in good health. CDR3 DNA: TGTGCCAGCTCGGTGGGGAGCTCCTACAATGAGCAGTTCTTC. The encoded protein is CASSVGSSYNEQFF.